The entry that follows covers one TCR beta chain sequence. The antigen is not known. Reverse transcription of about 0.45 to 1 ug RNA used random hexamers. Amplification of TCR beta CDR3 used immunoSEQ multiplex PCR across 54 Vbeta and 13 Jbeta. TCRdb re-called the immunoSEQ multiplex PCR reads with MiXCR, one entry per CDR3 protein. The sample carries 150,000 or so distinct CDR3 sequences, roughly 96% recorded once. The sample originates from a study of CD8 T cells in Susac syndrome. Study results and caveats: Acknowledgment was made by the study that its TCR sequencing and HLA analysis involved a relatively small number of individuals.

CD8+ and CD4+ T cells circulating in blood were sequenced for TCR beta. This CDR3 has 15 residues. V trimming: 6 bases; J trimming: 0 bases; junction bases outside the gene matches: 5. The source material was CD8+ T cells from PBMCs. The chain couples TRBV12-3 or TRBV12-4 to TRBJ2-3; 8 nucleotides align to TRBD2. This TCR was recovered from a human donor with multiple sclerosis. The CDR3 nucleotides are TGTGCCAGCAGGTCACTAGCGGCTAGCACAGATACGCAGTATTTT. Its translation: CASRSLAASTDTQYF.